This T cell receptor beta chain comes out of a study of T cell changes during pregnancy in multiple sclerosis. The CDR3 totals 14 residues. The germline CDR1 and CDR2 sequences are ENHRY and SYGVKD. V lost 5 bases and J 4 bases, leaving 14 bases between the germline ends. Method: immunoSEQ multiplex PCR; TCRdb's copy keeps in-frame clones and lacks some. The sample lists roughly 50,000 clones; almost 95% were seen once. The chain recombines TRBV10-3 with TRBJ1-1; tentative D call: TRBD1 (5 bases). Sequences were derived from CD4+ T cells from peripheral blood mononuclear cells, sampled in the third trimester of pregnancy. The origin of this receptor is a female donor with multiple sclerosis, enrolled in a pregnancy study. CDR3 amino acids: CAISWGVGGTEAFF. The CDR3 region has the DNA TGTGCCATCAGTTGGGGCGTTGGTGGCACTGAAGCTTTCTTT.